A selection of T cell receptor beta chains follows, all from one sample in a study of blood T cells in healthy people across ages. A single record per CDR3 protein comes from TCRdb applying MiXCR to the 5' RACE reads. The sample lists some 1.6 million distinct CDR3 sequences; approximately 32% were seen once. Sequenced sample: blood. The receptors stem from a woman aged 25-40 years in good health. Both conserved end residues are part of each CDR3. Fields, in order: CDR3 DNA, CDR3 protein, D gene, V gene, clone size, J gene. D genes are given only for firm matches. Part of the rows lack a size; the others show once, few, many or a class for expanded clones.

TGCGCCAGCAGCCAAGAGACTAGCGGGGACACCGGGGAGCTGTTTTTT | CASSQETSGDTGELFF | TRBD2 | TRBV4-1 | - | TRBJ2-2
TGCAGTGCTAGAGTTGATAGGACAGCGGAACGTGAAAAACTGTTTTTT | CSARVDRTAEREKLFF | - | TRBV20-1 | - | TRBJ1-4
TGCGCCAGCAGCTTCAGGACAGCGAACACTGAAGCTTTCTTT | CASSFRTANTEAFF | - | TRBV5-1 | - | TRBJ1-1
TGTGCCAGTAGTACCCCTTCGGAGGAGCAGTACTTC | CASSTPSEEQYF | - | TRBV19 | - | TRBJ2-5
TGTGCCAGCAGCAACCAACTAGCGGGAGTTGTTGTTACCAAAAACATTCAGTACTTC | CASSNQLAGVVVTKNIQYF | TRBD2 | TRBV2 | - | TRBJ2-4
TGTGCCAGCAGTTTATCCGGCCAGCGGCGCTTCACAGATACGCAGTATTTT | CASSLSGQRRFTDTQYF | - | TRBV27 | few | TRBJ2-3
TGCAGTGCTTGGGGGACAGGGAGTCAGCCCCAGCATTTT | CSAWGTGSQPQHF | TRBD1 | TRBV20-1 | - | TRBJ1-5
TGCGCCAGCAGCCAAGCGGTAGCGGGGGCCGACAATGAGCAGTTCTTC | CASSQAVAGADNEQFF | TRBD2 | TRBV4-1 | few | TRBJ2-1
TGTGCCAGCAGTTTACTAACTAGCATACAAGAGACCCAGTACTTC | CASSLLTSIQETQYF | - | TRBV12-3/TRBV12-4 | - | TRBJ2-5
TGCAGTGCTAGCGACAGGTCGGCCTACGAGCAGTACTTC | CSASDRSAYEQYF | - | TRBV20-1 | - | TRBJ2-7
TGTGCCAGCAGCTTACGAGGGGACCGAGAGACCCAGTACTTC | CASSLRGDRETQYF | - | TRBV7-3 | once | TRBJ2-5
TGTGCCAGCAGCCCCTTCGGGGGGACCAGCACAGATACGCAGTATTTT | CASSPFGGTSTDTQYF | TRBD2 | TRBV9 | many | TRBJ2-3
TGCAGTGCTAGAGATCAGGGCAGCTTACCCAATCAGCCCCAGCATTTT | CSARDQGSLPNQPQHF | - | TRBV20-1 | few | TRBJ1-5
TGCAGTGCTAGGTCTGGCAACCTCCGGAATGAGCAGTTCTTC | CSARSGNLRNEQFF | - | TRBV20-1 | - | TRBJ2-1
TGTGCCAGCTCGGTTTTGCCGACATTATGGGTAAGGTCCTACGAGCAGTACTTC | CASSVLPTLWVRSYEQYF | - | TRBV18 | - | TRBJ2-7
TGTGCCAGCAGCCAAGGTAGCGGACCGAACACCGGGGAGCTGTTTTTT | CASSQGSGPNTGELFF | - | TRBV3-1 | few | TRBJ2-2
TGTGCCAGCAGTTTCAGCTCACGGGACTCGATGGCCTACAAGCAGTACTTC | CASSFSSRDSMAYKQYF | - | TRBV28 | - | TRBJ2-7
TGTGCCAGCAGCTTACTGAGGGGCACTGAAGTTTTCTTT | CASSLLRGTEVFF | - | TRBV7-3 | - | TRBJ1-1
TGCGCCAGCAGCACGACTAGCGGGAGTCGGGATACGCAGTATTTT | CASSTTSGSRDTQYF | TRBD2 | TRBV5-1 | - | TRBJ2-3
TGTGCCAGCAGCCAAGGTAAGCCGAACACTGAAGCTTTCTTT | CASSQGKPNTEAFF | - | TRBV3-1 | - | TRBJ1-1
TGTGCCAGCCGTAGCGGGAGCTTGGGTGAGCAGTACTTC | CASRSGSLGEQYF | TRBD2 | TRBV7-8 | - | TRBJ2-7
TGTGCCAGCAGCTCGAGGGGGGGGCGGGGTACGTTCAATGAGCAGTTCTTC | CASSSRGGRGTFNEQFF | - | TRBV9 | - | TRBJ2-1
TGTGCCAGCAGTCGGGGAGGTTCGCTCATCGAGCAGTACTTC | CASSRGGSLIEQYF | - | TRBV7-2 | many | TRBJ2-7
TGTGCCAGTTCGGTGCGAGGTGCGCAGTATTTT | CASSVRGAQYF | - | TRBV2 | few | TRBJ2-3
TGTGCCAGCAGCCCCCAGGGACAGGGGGTAAACATTCAGTACTTC | CASSPQGQGVNIQYF | TRBD1 | TRBV3-1 | - | TRBJ2-4
TGCAGCGTTGAAGGAAGGGGTGATGAAGCTTTCTTT | CSVEGRGDEAFF | - | TRBV29-1 | - | TRBJ1-1
TGCGCCAGCAGCCCGGGGGCCCTAGCGGGAGTTCATGAGCAGTTCTTC | CASSPGALAGVHEQFF | TRBD2 | TRBV5-1 | - | TRBJ2-1
TGTGCCAGCGGCCGTAGCTTGCTTGGGAGTCCTGTCCAGGATACGCAGTATTTT | CASGRSLLGSPVQDTQYF | - | TRBV27 | many | TRBJ2-3
TGTGCCAGCAAGGGACAGGTCGGCAATCAGCCCCAGCATTTT | CASKGQVGNQPQHF | TRBD1 | TRBV2 | - | TRBJ1-5
TGTGCCAGCAGTACGCTAGCGCTTGGGGACAATGAGCAGTTCTTC | CASSTLALGDNEQFF | - | TRBV9 | - | TRBJ2-1
TGCAGTGCTGGCCGGGCGTTAGACAATGAGCAGTTCTTC | CSAGRALDNEQFF | - | TRBV20-1 | few | TRBJ2-1
TGTGCCAGCAGCCGAGAGGACAGAACCTCGGTAGCTTTCTTT | CASSREDRTSVAFF | - | TRBV3-1 | few | TRBJ1-1
TGTGCCTGGAGTGTACCTCGAGACAGGGGTGGCGAGCAGTACTTC | CAWSVPRDRGGEQYF | TRBD1 | TRBV30 | - | TRBJ2-7
TGCAGTGCTAGAGTGACTGACAAGGGCCGGGGGAACACTGAAGCTTTCTTT | CSARVTDKGRGNTEAFF | - | TRBV20-1 | - | TRBJ1-1
TGTGCCAGCAGGACAGACTATAATTCACCCCTCCACTTT | CASRTDYNSPLHF | - | TRBV12-3/TRBV12-4 | many | TRBJ1-6
TGTGCCAGCAGACACAGGGGCGAGGGAAAGGAGCAGTACTTC | CASRHRGEGKEQYF | TRBD1 | TRBV6-1 | few | TRBJ2-7
TGTGCCAGCAGTTCCACGGCAGGGGTTTCGAGTCAGCCCCAGCATTTT | CASSSTAGVSSQPQHF | - | TRBV6-6 | - | TRBJ1-5
TGTGCCAGCAGTGCCGGTAGCGGGGAAGTATACAATGAGCAGTTCTTC | CASSAGSGEVYNEQFF | TRBD2 | TRBV27 | - | TRBJ2-1
TGTGCCAGCTTAACTAGCGGGAGGGGGGGTACGCAGTATTTT | CASLTSGRGGTQYF | TRBD2 | TRBV28 | few | TRBJ2-3
TGTGCCGGCAGCCAAGGACTAGCGGGAGGGACCGAGCAGTACTTC | CAGSQGLAGGTEQYF | TRBD2 | TRBV3-1 | - | TRBJ2-7
TGTGCCAGCAGCCAGGAACAGGGGATTAGTGAAGCTTTCTTT | CASSQEQGISEAFF | TRBD1 | TRBV12-3/TRBV12-4 | few | TRBJ1-1
TGTGCCAGCAGCTCCGGGACAGGGATGGATGGCTACACCTTC | CASSSGTGMDGYTF | TRBD1 | TRBV7-3 | - | TRBJ1-2
TGTGCCAGCAGCTTCGGCGGACCTAATGAAAAACTGTTTTTT | CASSFGGPNEKLFF | - | TRBV7-2 | - | TRBJ1-4
TGTGCCAGCAGCGACCGCAACAATGAGCAGTTCTTC | CASSDRNNEQFF | - | TRBV9 | - | TRBJ2-1
TGCAGTGCTAGATCAGATCCAGGGGAATTTCAGCCCCAGCATTTT | CSARSDPGEFQPQHF | - | TRBV20-1 | - | TRBJ1-5
TGTGCCAGCAACGTAGAAGGTACGGGACATCGAGGGGAGACCCAGTACTTC | CASNVEGTGHRGETQYF | - | TRBV9 | - | TRBJ2-5
TGCGCCAGCAGCCTTTGGACAGGGGGGGCCAATCAGCCCCAGCATTTT | CASSLWTGGANQPQHF | TRBD1 | TRBV4-1 | - | TRBJ1-5
TGTGCCAGCAGTCTAACAACCGGAAATCATAATTCACCCCTCCACTTT | CASSLTTGNHNSPLHF | - | TRBV27 | once | TRBJ1-6
TGTGCCAGCAGCAACCGGGACAGGGGGCAGCCCCAGCATTTT | CASSNRDRGQPQHF | TRBD1 | TRBV7-3 | - | TRBJ1-5
TGTGCCAGCAGTGCGAGAAGCGGGGGAGAGACCCAGTACTTC | CASSARSGGETQYF | TRBD2 | TRBV2 | once | TRBJ2-5
TGTGCCAGCAGCGTAGTTCTTAACTATGGCTACACCTTC | CASSVVLNYGYTF | - | TRBV9 | - | TRBJ1-2
TGCAGTGCTAGCCAACTAGCGGGGAGAGATACGCAGTATTTT | CSASQLAGRDTQYF | TRBD2 | TRBV20-1 | - | TRBJ2-3
TGTGCCAGCAGCTTAGGCCCGACACAGCAGTTCTTC | CASSLGPTQQFF | - | TRBV7-2 | - | TRBJ2-1
TGCAGCGTCTCCGGTGGTAGCGGGAGCCCAGATACGCAGTATTTT | CSVSGGSGSPDTQYF | TRBD2 | TRBV29-1 | few | TRBJ2-3
TGTGCCAGCAGTTACTTGGGTAACAATCAGCCCCAGCATTTT | CASSYLGNNQPQHF | - | TRBV6-6 | - | TRBJ1-5
TGCAGTGCTCTCATAGGGACAGGGGATCAGCCCCAGCATTTT | CSALIGTGDQPQHF | TRBD1 | TRBV20-1 | - | TRBJ1-5
TGTGCCAGCAGCTTAGGAGGGACCCCCAAAAGGACAGGGTTGGGGGAGTACTTC | CASSLGGTPKRTGLGEYF | TRBD1 | TRBV13 | - | TRBJ2-7
TGTGCCAGCAGCTTAGGGGGGAGAGCCAGTACGCAGTATTTT | CASSLGGRASTQYF | - | TRBV11-2 | - | TRBJ2-3
TGTGCCAGCAGTCGGGATCATAATTATGGCTACACCTTC | CASSRDHNYGYTF | - | TRBV6-5 | - | TRBJ1-2
TGTGCCAGCAGCTTAGCGGGGCGGGCCCATAACTATGGCTACACCTTC | CASSLAGRAHNYGYTF | - | TRBV7-8 | - | TRBJ1-2